This T cell receptor (beta chain) was sequenced for a study of T cell responses to AZD1222 COVID-19 vaccine. Overall study findings and caveats: White British people made up most donors, females outnumbered males, and clonal diversity was possibly underestimated. Repertoires in all cases were sampled only once the peak T cell response had passed.

In its sample, this clone was seen once. Its matching antigen is unknown. The V end lost 1 base, the J end lost 1 base, and 4 bases lay between the germline ends. From germline, CDR1 is SGHNT and CDR2 YENEEA. The CDR3 extends over 14 amino acids. The repertoire was sequenced with immunoSEQ multiplex PCR; TCRdb's copy has only in-frame clones and lacks some. The table includes some 84,000 clones, approximately 83% detected once. The V and J genes are TRBV11-3 and TRBJ1-4, with D unresolved. The receptor was isolated from an adult who received the AZD1222 COVID-19 vaccine. This specimen was peripheral blood, taken 28 days after the second AZD1222 dose. The CDR3 bases are TGTGCCAGCAGCTTAGGTGGAACTAATGAAAAACTGTTTTTT. Its protein product is CASSLGGTNEKLFF.